This T cell receptor (beta chain) was profiled in a study of CD8+CD57+ T cells in acquired aplastic anemia. Points from the study as a whole: Patients and controls had CD8+ Simpson's diversity values that were not significantly distinct.

This clonotype has a count of ten or more. Its antigen is not known. Genomic DNA served as template for TCR beta VDJ and CDR3 profiling. Via MiXCR, TCRdb re-called the reads, giving one row per CDR3 protein. The repertoire holds approximately 300,000 distinct CDR3 sequences, with 50% to 65% as singletons. The authors sequenced patients whose flow cytometry had shown CD8+CD57+ cell expansion. The CDR3 consists of 16 residues. V lost 4 bases, J lost 4 bases, and 6 bases stayed unmatched. The receptor was isolated from a human donor with aplastic anemia. Source material: sorted CD4+, CD8+, or CD8+CD57+ T cells (not recorded which) from PBMCs. This chain joins TRBV12-3 or TRBV12-4 and TRBJ2-1; 11 bases are a match to TRBD2. CDR3 region: CASSSRGTSGYNEQFF. DNA of the CDR3: TGTGCCAGCAGTTCACGGGGGACTAGCGGTTACAATGAGCAGTTCTTC.